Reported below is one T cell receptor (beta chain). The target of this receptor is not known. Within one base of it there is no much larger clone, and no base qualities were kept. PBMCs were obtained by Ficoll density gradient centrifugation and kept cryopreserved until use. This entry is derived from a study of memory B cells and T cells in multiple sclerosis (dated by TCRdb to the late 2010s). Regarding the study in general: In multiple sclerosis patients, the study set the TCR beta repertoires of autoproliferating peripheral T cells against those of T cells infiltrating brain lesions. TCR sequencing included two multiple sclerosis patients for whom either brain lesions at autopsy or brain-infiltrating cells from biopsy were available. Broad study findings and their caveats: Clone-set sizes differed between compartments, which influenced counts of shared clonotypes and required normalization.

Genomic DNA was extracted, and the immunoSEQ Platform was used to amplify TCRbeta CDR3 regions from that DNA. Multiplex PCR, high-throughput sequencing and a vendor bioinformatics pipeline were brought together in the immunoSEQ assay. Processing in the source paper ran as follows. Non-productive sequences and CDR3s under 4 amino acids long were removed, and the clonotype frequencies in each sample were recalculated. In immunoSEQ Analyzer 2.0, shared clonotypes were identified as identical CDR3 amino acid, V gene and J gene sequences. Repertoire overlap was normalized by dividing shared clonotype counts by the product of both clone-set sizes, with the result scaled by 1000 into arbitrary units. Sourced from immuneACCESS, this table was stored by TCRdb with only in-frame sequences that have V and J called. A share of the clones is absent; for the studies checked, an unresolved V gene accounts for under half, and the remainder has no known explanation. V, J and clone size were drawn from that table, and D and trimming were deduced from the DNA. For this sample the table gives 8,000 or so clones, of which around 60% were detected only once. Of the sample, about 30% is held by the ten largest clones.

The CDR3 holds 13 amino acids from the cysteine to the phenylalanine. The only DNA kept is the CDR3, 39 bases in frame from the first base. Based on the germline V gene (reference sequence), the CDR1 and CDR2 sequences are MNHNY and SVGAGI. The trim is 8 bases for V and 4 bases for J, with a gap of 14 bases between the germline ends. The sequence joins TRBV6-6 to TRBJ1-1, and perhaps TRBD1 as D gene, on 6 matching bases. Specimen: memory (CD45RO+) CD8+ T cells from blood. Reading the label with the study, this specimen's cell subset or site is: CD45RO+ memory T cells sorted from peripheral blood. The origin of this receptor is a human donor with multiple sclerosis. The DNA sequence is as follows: TGTGCCAGCCAGGCAGGGGAAAGCACTGAAGCTTTCTTT. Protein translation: CASQAGESTEAFF.